The 18 T cell receptor beta chains below all came from one sample that was sequenced in a study of blood T cell repertoires in COVID-19. Method: immunoSEQ multiplex PCR; TCRdb's copy keeps in-frame clones and lacks some. The table records roughly 250,000 clones, about 80% of them present only once. Sequenced: peripheral blood. The source is a human donor in a cohort sampled during active COVID-19.

This chain connects TRBV9 to TRBJ2-2; TRBD2 agrees at 13 bases. This CDR3 comprises 17 residues. Trimming at V came to 4 bases and at J to 2 bases, leaving 5 bases not matched to a gene. In germline, CDR1 is SGDLS, CDR2 YYNGEE. CDR3 amino acids: CASSPGTSGTNTGELFF. CDR3 nucleotides: TGTGCCAGCAGCCCCGGGACTAGCGGGACTAACACCGGGGAGCTGTTTTTT.

This chain uses TRBV6-6 with TRBJ2-7; TRBD1 matches 7 bases. The CDR3 sequence is 14 residues long. Germline-derived CDR1 and CDR2 are MNHNY and SVGAGI (reference sequence). Losses at the gene ends were 6 bases for V and 3 bases for J; bases not matched to a gene: 8. The chain's CDR3 is CASSINRGFYEQYF. Here the CDR3 DNA reads TGTGCCAGCAGCATAAACAGGGGCTTCTACGAGCAGTACTTC.

This clone appeared a single time. In DNA, the CDR3 is TGCGCCAGCAGCTTCGCGGCAACTAATGAAAAACTGTTTTTT. This sequence encodes CASSFAATNEKLFF. The chain combines TRBV5-1 with TRBJ1-4; no clear D gene. Germline V CDR1 and CDR2: SGHRS, YFSETQ. Trimming removed 2 bases at V and 0 bases at J, with 5 bases between. The CDR3 consists of 14 residues.

The chain has TRBV5-1 and TRBJ2-7; TRBD2 is a possible D gene (5 bases). Germline V lookup: CDR1 SGHRS, CDR2 YFSETQ. CDR3 size: 15 residues. The V and J ends lost 4 bases and 0 bases respectively, with 14 bases between them. CDR3 residues: CASSVAGLVSYEQYF. The CDR3, as DNA: TGCGCCAGCAGCGTCGCAGGACTGGTCTCCTACGAGCAGTACTTC. The complete variable domain, with remaining parts taken from reference TRBV5-1 and TRBJ2-7, reads KAGVTQTPRYLIKTRGQQVTLSCSPISGHRSVSWYQQTPGQGLQFLFEYFSETQRNKGNFPGRFSGRQFSNSRSEMNVSTLELGDSALYLCASSVAGLVSYEQYFGPGTRLTVT.

The chain is built from TRBV11-3 and TRBJ2-2; D is undetermined. The CDR3 runs 14 residues. Germline V gives CDR1 SGHNT, CDR2 YENEEA. V was trimmed by 2 bases and J by 2 bases, leaving 6 bases between them. CDR3 sequence reads: CASSLTVNTGELFF. The CDR3 DNA is TGTGCCAGCAGCTTAACAGTAAACACCGGGGAGCTGTTTTTT.

J is TRBJ1-1 and V is TRBV7-9; weak D call: TRBD1 (5 bases). Trimming pared 5 bases from V and 7 bases from J, leaving 11 bases between. Germline lookup yields CDR1 SEHNR and CDR2 FQNEAQ (reference sequence). There are 12 residues in the CDR3. For the CDR3, the DNA is TGTGCCAGCAGCCGAAAGGACATTGAAGCTTTCTTT. It codes for CASSRKDIEAFF.

V usage is TRBV7-9 and J usage is TRBJ2-5; possibly TRBD1 for D (5 bases). This CDR3 contains 14 residues. Germline assignment: CDR1 SEHNR and CDR2 FQNEAQ (reference sequence). V dropped 2 bases and J dropped 5 bases, with 12 bases sitting between them. CDR3 in amino acids: CASSLLLGVETQYF. In nucleotides, the CDR3 is TGTGCCAGCAGCTTACTTTTAGGGGTTGAGACCCAGTACTTC.

The CDR3 here is CASSLGQGNTDTQYF. DNA of the CDR3: TGTGCCAGCAGCCTAGGACAGGGCAATACAGATACGCAGTATTTT. The chain uses TRBV5-8 and TRBJ2-3; TRBD1 aligns across 8 bases. The V gene end was trimmed by 4 bases and the J gene end by 3 bases; junction bases not matched to a gene: 7. The length of the CDR3 is 15 residues. Germline CDR1 reads SGHTS; CDR2 reads YDEGEE. The full variable domain, its missing parts supplied by reference TRBV5-8 and TRBJ2-3, is EAGVTQSPTHLIKTRGQQATLRCSPISGHTSVYWYQQALGLGLQFLLWYDEGEERNRGNFPPRFSGRQFPNYSSELNVNALELEDSALYLCASSLGQGNTDTQYFGPGTRLTVL.

The chain uses TRBV7-9 and TRBJ2-7; perhaps TRBD2 as D (5 bases). V dropped 0 bases and J dropped 5 bases, with 20 bases sitting between them. Germline V gene sequence: CDR1 SEHNR, CDR2 FQNEAQ (reference sequence). This CDR3 region has 17 residues. The CDR3 DNA reads as TGTGCCAGCAGCTTAGCGCTTTCGGCTAGCCCGTCTGACGAGCAGTACTTC. As protein: CASSLALSASPSDEQYF.

The rearrangement uses TRBV7-2 and TRBJ2-1; 11 bases agree with TRBD2. CDR1 SGHTA and CDR2 FQGNSA come from the germline V gene. The CDR3 totals 17 residues. J gave up 8 bases and V 2 bases, and 11 bases lay outside the gene matches. In nucleotides, the CDR3 is TGTGCCAGCAGCTTAAGGCTAGCGGGGGGACTCAGGGATGAGCAGTTCTTC. This codes for CASSLRLAGGLRDEQFF.

CDR3 sequence reads: CATTSGAIDSNQPQHF. As DNA, the CDR3 is TGTGCCACCACCTCAGGGGCCATCGATAGCAATCAGCCCCAGCATTTT. The V gene is TRBV15, the J gene TRBJ1-5; a possible D gene is TRBD1 (6 bases). The CDR3 consists of 16 residues. Germline V CDR1 and CDR2: LNHNV, YYDKDF (reference sequence). With 7 bases removed from V and 0 bases from J, the gap between germline ends came to 16 bases. Full variable domain (rest looked up from reference TRBV15 and TRBJ1-5): DAMVIQNPRYQVTQFGKPVTLSCSQTLNHNVMYWYQQKSSQAPKLLFHYYDKDFNNEADTPDNFQSRRPNTSFCFLDIRSPGLGDTAMYLCATTSGAIDSNQPQHFGDGTRLSIL.

The chain has TRBV5-5 and TRBJ1-1, with a possible D match to TRBD1 (6 bases). This CDR3 comprises 15 residues. Germline CDR1 and CDR2: SGHKS and YYEKEE (reference sequence). V lost 0 bases and J lost 4, with 13 bases in between. The CDR3 nucleotides read TGTGCCAGCAGCTTGGGGCCAGGGGCAGGCACTGAAGCTTTCTTT. This translates into CASSLGPGAGTEAFF.

The table lists this clone with a count of one. The chain employs TRBV7-2 and TRBJ2-5; 9 bases are a match to TRBD2. This CDR3 is 14 amino acids long. J gave up 9 bases and V 2 bases, and 7 bases lay outside the gene matches. The V gene's germline CDR1 is SGHTA and CDR2 FQGNSA. DNA for the CDR3: TGTGCCAGCAGCTTACTAGCGGGGCGGGCCTCCCAGTACTTC. Translation: CASSLLAGRASQYF. Full variable domain (outside the CDR3, taken from reference TRBV7-2 and TRBJ2-5): GAGVSQSPSNKVTEKGKDVELRCDPISGHTALYWYRQSLGQGLEFLIYFQGNSAPDKSGLPSDRFSAERTGGSVSTLTIQRTQQEDSAVYLCASSLLAGRASQYFGPGTRLLVL.

The rearrangement uses TRBV7-3 and TRBJ2-1, with a possible D match to TRBD1 (5 bases). From germline, CDR1 is SGHTA and CDR2 FQGTGA. The CDR3 spans 14 residues. Trimming stripped 5 bases from V and 4 bases from J, with 12 bases between. CDR3 DNA sequence: TGTGCCAGCAGCGTGGGGCGTACGTACAATGAGCAGTTCTTC. Translating gives CASSVGRTYNEQFF.

The CDR3 spells CASSFSTGDYEQYF. CDR3 in DNA: TGTGCCAGCAGCTTCAGCACAGGGGACTACGAGCAGTACTTC. V usage is TRBV13 and J usage is TRBJ2-7; 7 nucleotides align to TRBD1. After removal of 3 bases from V and 3 bases from J, the junction contained 5 bases not matched to a gene. The CDR3 contains 14 residues. The germline CDR1 and CDR2 sequences are PRHDT and FYEKMQ (reference sequence).

This clone appeared a single time. The chain recombines TRBV7-2 with TRBJ1-3, with D tentatively TRBD1 (5 bases). The CDR3 has 17 amino acids. The V and J ends lost 4 bases and 0 bases respectively, with 16 bases between them. CDR1 and CDR2 (germline): SGHTA, FQGNSA. CDR3 in DNA: TGTGCCAGCAGCTCCCAGATCGGGACTATCTCTGGAAACACCATATATTTT. Protein sequence: CASSSQIGTISGNTIYF.

The chain couples TRBV19 to TRBJ2-7; 8 nucleotides match TRBD1. Per germline, CDR1 LNHDA and CDR2 SQIVND (reference sequence). After removal of 8 bases from V and 0 bases from J, the junction contained 9 bases not matched to a gene. The CDR3 is 15 residues long. CDR3 in DNA: TGTGCCAGTTCTATTGGGACAGGCTTCTCCTACGAGCAGTACTTC. As protein: CASSIGTGFSYEQYF. Full variable domain (remainder filled in from reference TRBV19 and TRBJ2-7): DGGITQSPKYLFRKEGQNVTLSCEQNLNHDAMYWYRQDPGQGLRLIYYSQIVNDFQKGDIAEGYSVSREKKESFPLTVTSAQKNPTAFYLCASSIGTGFSYEQYFGPGTRLTVT.

This clone has ten or more counts. The rearrangement uses TRBV5-1 and TRBJ1-1, with TRBD1 matching over 7 bases. The V gene end was trimmed by 4 bases and the J gene end by 1 base; junction bases not matched to a gene: 4. The CDR3 is 14 amino acids. Germline lookup yields CDR1 SGHRS and CDR2 YFSETQ. CDR3 region: CASSPGGRNTEAFF. The CDR3 DNA sequence: TGCGCCAGCAGCCCAGGGGGGAGGAACACTGAAGCTTTCTTT.